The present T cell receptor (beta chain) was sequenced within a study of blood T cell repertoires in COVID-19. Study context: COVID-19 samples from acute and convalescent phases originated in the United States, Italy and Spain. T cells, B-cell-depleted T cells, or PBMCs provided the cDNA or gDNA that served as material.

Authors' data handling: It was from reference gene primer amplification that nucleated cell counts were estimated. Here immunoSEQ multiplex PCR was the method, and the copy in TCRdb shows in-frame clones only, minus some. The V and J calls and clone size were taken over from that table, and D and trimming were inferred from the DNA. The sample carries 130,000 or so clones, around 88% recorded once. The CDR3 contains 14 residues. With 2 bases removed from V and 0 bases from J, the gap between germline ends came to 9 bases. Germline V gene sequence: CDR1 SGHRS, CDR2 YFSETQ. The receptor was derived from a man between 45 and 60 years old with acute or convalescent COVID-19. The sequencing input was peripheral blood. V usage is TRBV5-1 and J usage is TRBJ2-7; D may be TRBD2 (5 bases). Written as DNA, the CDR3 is TGCGCCAGCAGCTTCCAAGGAGGCTCCTACGAGCAGTACTTC. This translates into CASSFQGGSYEQYF.